The rows below give T cell receptor beta chains drawn from one sample of a study of cytomegalovirus exposure and HLA in healthy donors. TCRdb keeps only in-frame clones here, not all; method: immunoSEQ multiplex PCR. The sample has approximately 140,000 clones; 70% to 85% are singletons. Input material: PBMCs. The receptors were sampled from a woman aged 50 to 65 in good health and CMV-seropositive. CDR3s include the opening cysteine and the closing phenylalanine or tryptophan. The size of a clone is reported for some rows only, either as once, few or many, or as a class for expanded clones.

size,V,CDR3
-,TRBV27,CASSFQSPPRAGGYTF
-,TRBV2,CASTADKQETQYF
-,TRBV30,CAWSQQGNEQYF
-,TRBV7-3,CASSSTPGQVHGYTF
-,TRBV2,CASSWTVDNQPQHF
once,TRBV5-1,CASSRSGGGYNEQFF
-,TRBV6-1,CASSLTGDYGYTF
-,TRBV4-1,CASSQDQEAAGSATDTQYF
-,TRBV7-8,CASSLVLAGAYEQYF
-,TRBV6-5,CASSYGWDSQETQYF
-,TRBV5-1,CASSPPVAGVPLNTEAFF
-,TRBV5-1,CASSPQFDQETQYF
-,TRBV19,CASSMSRTGVSSGANVLTF
-,TRBV5-6,CASSPRTGDTGELFF
-,TRBV2,CASSERGYSNQPQHF
-,TRBV27,CASSLSVGGPPGELFF
-,TRBV28,CATSPGANTEAFF
-,TRBV5-6,CASSPPRVAGFSGELFF
-,TRBV7-8,CASSPHRGPGELFF
-,TRBV29-1,CSVDPRGGVSYVGYTF
-,TRBV2,CASIYAPGTTTYEQYF
-,TRBV28,CASSTGTATYEQYF
-,TRBV7-2,CASSLAGKRELFF
-,TRBV5-1,CASSLVLGVHEQYF
once,TRBV27,CASRARYTEAFF
-,TRBV2,CASRQTSSNQPQHF
-,TRBV30,CAWSAGQGGQPQHF
-,TRBV19,CASSPKGGGNGYTF
-,TRBV20-1,CSARYGGEQYF
-,TRBV29-1,CSVEEAEIAKNIQYF
-,TRBV2,CASSEQVSQGWYYGYTF
once,TRBV6-5,CASSTRAFYGYTF
-,TRBV5-1,CASSLEIMTGGDEQYF
-,TRBV5-1,CASRTGTEGSPLHF
-,TRBV5-1,CASSYRDSAYEQYF
-,TRBV4-2,CASSQGLAGDTGELFF
-,TRBV29-1,CSVAARGSTDTQYF
-,TRBV15,CATSRDSVSSGNTIYF
-,TRBV30,CAWIQGNGYGYTF
-,TRBV28,CASKEGEALHEQYF
-,TRBV15,CATSSRPGANTEAFF
-,TRBV7-8,CASSGTGGNQPQHF
-,TRBV28,CASSLGTGGSGYTF
-,TRBV11-3,CASSLEGRPTDTQYF
-,TRBV6-1,CASSEGTGGHYGYTF
-,TRBV2,CASSELGQSEKLFF
-,TRBV6-6,CASSSSPGSANYGYTF
-,TRBV6-5,CASSQGLRTEAFF
-,TRBV30,CAGIWDRGPDTQYF
-,TRBV6-1,CASSDQALTEAFF
-,TRBV6-4,CASSGSRGTEAFF
-,TRBV6-1,CASRPRGAQETQYF
-,TRBV15,CATSTSRTGGTEAFF
-,TRBV4-2,CASSQGPGSTGELFF
-,TRBV4-1,CASSRSGNEQFF
-,TRBV30,CALRVLWGGNTEAFF
-,TRBV5-1,CASSSNNLEASEAFF
-,TRBV9,CASSVGNSGVYEQYF
-,TRBV6-1,CASGGTGGSNQPQHF
-,TRBV19,CASSIDSTNQPQHF